The clone carrying this TCR beta chain came up many times. Its antigen is unknown. With a J-beta primer mix and a sample-barcoded 5' primer, a second PCR ran roughly 6 to 11 cycles. Each CDR3 protein gets one entry after TCRdb re-called the 5' RACE reads with MiXCR. This table has 710,000 or so distinct CDR3 sequences, about a third appearing once. The data were taken from a study of blood T cells in healthy people across ages. Findings and caveats of the study: The study found TCR beta diversity correlated strongly with naive T cell percentage. Long-lived donors had more naive CD4+ cells and higher diversity than aged donors.

The length of the CDR3 is 15 residues. Trimming took 7 bases from V and 9 from J; bases not matched to a gene: 14. The clonotype comes from a woman of 80 years or more in good health. The specimen was blood. V is TRBV12-3 or TRBV12-4 and J is TRBJ2-1; TRBD2 matches 8 bases. This chain's CDR3 is CASTHSGGAKSEQFF. The CDR3 DNA sequence: TGTGCCAGCACCCATTCCGGGGGGGCCAAGTCTGAGCAGTTCTTC.